A single TCR beta chain is shown here with its context. Its antigen is as yet unknown. The entry originates in a study of cytomegalovirus exposure and HLA in healthy donors. Findings and caveats of the study: Sequencing artifact likely explains a cluster of highly shared sequence variants.

In the PCR, 60 Vbeta and 13 Jbeta primers were used. Clones were read by immunoSEQ multiplex PCR, and TCRdb kept only the in-frame ones, dropping some. The table shows 120,000 or so clones, with 81% occurring only once. The trim removed 6 bases at V and 5 bases at J, leaving 13 bases unmatched. From germline, CDR1 is MNHEY and CDR2 SVGAGI. CDR3 size: 15 residues. The TCR comes from a man aged 18 to 30 in good health and CMV-seronegative. Specimen: PBMCs. This rearrangement joins TRBV6-5 to TRBJ2-7, with 7 bases that match TRBD1. The CDR3 region is CASRATTGRKDEQYF. Here the CDR3 DNA reads TGTGCCAGCAGGGCCACGACAGGGCGCAAGGACGAGCAGTACTTC.